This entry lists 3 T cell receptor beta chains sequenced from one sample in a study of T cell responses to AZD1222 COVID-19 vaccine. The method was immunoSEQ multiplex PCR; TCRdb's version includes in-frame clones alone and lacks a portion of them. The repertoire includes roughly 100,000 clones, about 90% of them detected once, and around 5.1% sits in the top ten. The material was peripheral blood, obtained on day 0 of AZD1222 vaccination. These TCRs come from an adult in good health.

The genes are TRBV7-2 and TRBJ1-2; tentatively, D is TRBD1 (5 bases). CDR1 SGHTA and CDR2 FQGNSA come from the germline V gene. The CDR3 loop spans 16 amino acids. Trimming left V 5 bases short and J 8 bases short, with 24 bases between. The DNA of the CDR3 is TGTGCCAGCAGCCCTACCGGGACCCAGATTTTAGCAGGCTACACCTTC. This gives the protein CASSPTGTQILAGYTF.

DNA for the CDR3: TGTGCCAGCAGTTACTCGCCCAACAATGAGCAGTTCTTC. It codes for CASSYSPNNEQFF. The chain links TRBV6-5 to TRBJ2-1; unclear D gene. The germline V gene encodes CDR1 MNHEY and CDR2 SVGAGI. The CDR3 is 13 residues long. V lost 0 bases and J lost 5, with 5 bases in between.

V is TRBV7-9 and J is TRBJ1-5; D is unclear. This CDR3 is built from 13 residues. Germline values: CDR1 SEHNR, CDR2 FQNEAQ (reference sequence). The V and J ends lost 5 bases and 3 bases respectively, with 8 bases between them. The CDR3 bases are TGTGCCAGCAGCCCAGACACCAATCAGCCCCAGCATTTT. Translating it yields CASSPDTNQPQHF. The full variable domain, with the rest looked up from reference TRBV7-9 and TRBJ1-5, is DTGVSQNPRHKITKRGQNVTFRCDPISEHNRLYWYRQTLGQGPEFLTYFQNEAQLEKSRLLSDRFSAERPKGSFSTLEIQRTEQGDSAMYLCASSPDTNQPQHFGDGTRLSIL.